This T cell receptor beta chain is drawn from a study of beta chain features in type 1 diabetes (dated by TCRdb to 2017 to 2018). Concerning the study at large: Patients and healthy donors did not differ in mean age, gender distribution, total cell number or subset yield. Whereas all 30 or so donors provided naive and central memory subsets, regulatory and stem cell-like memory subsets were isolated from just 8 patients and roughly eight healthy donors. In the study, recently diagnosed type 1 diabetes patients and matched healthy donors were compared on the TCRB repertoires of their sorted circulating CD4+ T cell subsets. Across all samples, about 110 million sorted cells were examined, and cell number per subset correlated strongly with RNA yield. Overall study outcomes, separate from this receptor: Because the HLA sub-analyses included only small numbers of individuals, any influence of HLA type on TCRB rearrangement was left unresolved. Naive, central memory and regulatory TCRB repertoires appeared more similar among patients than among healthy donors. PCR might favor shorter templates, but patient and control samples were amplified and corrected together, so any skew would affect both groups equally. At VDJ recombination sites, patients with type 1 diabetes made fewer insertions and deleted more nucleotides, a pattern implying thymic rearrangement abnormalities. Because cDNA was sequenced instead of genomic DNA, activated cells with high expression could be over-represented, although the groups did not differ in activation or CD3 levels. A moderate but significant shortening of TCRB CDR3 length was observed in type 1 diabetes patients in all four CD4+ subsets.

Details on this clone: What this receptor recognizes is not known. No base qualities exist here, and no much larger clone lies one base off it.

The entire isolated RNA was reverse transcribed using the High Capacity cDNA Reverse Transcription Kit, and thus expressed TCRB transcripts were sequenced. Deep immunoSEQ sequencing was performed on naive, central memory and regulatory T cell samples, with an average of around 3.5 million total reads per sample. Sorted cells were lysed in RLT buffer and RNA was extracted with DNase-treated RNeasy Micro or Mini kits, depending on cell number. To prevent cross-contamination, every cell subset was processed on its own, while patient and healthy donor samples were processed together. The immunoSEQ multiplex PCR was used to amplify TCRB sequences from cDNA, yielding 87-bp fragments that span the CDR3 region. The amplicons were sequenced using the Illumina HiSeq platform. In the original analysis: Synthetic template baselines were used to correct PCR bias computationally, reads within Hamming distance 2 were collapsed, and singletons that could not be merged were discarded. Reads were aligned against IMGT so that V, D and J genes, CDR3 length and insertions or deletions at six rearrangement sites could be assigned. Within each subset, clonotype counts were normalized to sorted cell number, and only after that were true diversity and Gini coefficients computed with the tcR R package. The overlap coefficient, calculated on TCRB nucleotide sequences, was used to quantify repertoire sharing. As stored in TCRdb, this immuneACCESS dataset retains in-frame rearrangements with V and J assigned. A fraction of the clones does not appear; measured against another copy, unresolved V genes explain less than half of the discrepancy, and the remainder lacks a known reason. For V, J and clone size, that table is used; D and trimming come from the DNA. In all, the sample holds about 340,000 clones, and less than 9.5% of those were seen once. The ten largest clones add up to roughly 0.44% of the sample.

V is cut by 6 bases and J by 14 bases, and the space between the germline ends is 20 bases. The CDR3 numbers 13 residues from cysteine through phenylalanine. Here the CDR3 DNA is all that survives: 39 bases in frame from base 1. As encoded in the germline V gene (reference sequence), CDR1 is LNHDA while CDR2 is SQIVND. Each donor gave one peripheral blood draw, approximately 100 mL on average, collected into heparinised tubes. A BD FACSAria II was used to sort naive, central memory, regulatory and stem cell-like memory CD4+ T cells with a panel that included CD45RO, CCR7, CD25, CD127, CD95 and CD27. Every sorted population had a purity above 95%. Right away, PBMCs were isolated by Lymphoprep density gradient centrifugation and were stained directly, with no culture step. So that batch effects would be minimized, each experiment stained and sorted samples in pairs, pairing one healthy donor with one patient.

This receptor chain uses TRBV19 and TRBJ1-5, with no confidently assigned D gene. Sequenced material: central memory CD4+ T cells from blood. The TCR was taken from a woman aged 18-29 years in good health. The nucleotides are TGTGCCAGTAGCACAACGATAACTGGCGAGGAGCATTTT. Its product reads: CASSTTITGEEHF. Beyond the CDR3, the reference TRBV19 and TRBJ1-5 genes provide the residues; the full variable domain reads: DGGITQSPKYLFRKEGQNVTLSCEQNLNHDAMYWYRQDPGQGLRLIYYSQIVNDFQKGDIAEGYSVSREKKESFPLTVTSAQKNPTAFYLCASSTTITGEEHFGDGTRLSIL.